The 14 T cell receptor beta chains given below trace back to one sample, sequenced in a study of shared clonotypes between healthy human individuals. TCRdb keeps only in-frame clones here, not all; method: immunoSEQ multiplex PCR. The data hold roughly 2 million clones, with 95% observed a single time. Sequenced input: naive CD4+ T cells sorted from blood. Specified subset: CD45RA+ positively selected. The receptors stem from a man aged 18-30 years in good health.

This chain joins TRBV5-6 and TRBJ2-1, with D uncertain. CDR1 is SGHDT, CDR2 YYEEEE, per germline. CDR3 size: 13 residues. Trimming shortened V by 3 bases and J by 4 bases, and 8 bases separated the two germline ends. The CDR3 DNA sequence: TGTGCCAGCAGCTCGGACCGATACAATGAGCAGTTCTTC. This codes for CASSSDRYNEQFF.

Only one count was recorded for this clone. The same CDR3 also results from other DNA sequences found in this sample. The rearrangement uses TRBV5-1 and TRBJ2-2; D gene ambiguous. This CDR3 has 13 residues. Germline lookup yields CDR1 SGHRS and CDR2 YFSETQ. V was cut by 0 bases and J by 5 bases, with 5 bases left in between. CDR3 DNA: TGCGCCAGCAGCTTGGCAGTAACCGGGGAGCTGTTTTTT. Its translation: CASSLAVTGELFF. The full variable domain, its missing parts supplied by reference TRBV5-1 and TRBJ2-2, is KAGVTQTPRYLIKTRGQQVTLSCSPISGHRSVSWYQQTPGQGLQFLFEYFSETQRNKGNFPGRFSGRQFSNSRSEMNVSTLELGDSALYLCASSLAVTGELFFGEGSRLTVL.

The rearrangement joins TRBV5-6 to TRBJ1-2; 9 positions match TRBD1. V shed 2 bases and J 6 bases; nucleotides not matched to a gene: 14. This CDR3 has 17 residues. Germline V gene data show CDR1 as SGHDT and CDR2 as YYEEEE. The CDR3 DNA follows: TGTGCCAGCAGCTTACCCCCCTCGCCCGGGACAGGGAATGGCTACACCTTC. It translates to CASSLPPSPGTGNGYTF.

V and J are TRBV28 and TRBJ1-4, with D uncertain. Trimming took off 2 bases at V and 0 bases at J, with 7 bases between the two ends. Germline-derived CDR1 and CDR2 are MDHEN and SYDVKM. The CDR3 is 15 amino acids. CDR3 protein: CASSLGQSTNEKLFF. The DNA for the CDR3 is TGTGCCAGCAGTTTAGGTCAGTCAACTAATGAAAAACTGTTTTTT.

The chain employs TRBV7-9 and TRBJ1-2, with D possibly matching TRBD1 (5 bases). Germline CDR1 SEHNR, CDR2 FQNEAQ (reference sequence). The CDR3 is 13 amino acids. Trimming cost V 1 base and J 8 bases, with 11 bases left between them. The CDR3 reads CASSLEMQGGYTF. DNA of the CDR3: TGTGCCAGCAGCTTAGAGATGCAGGGAGGCTACACCTTC.

The chain has TRBV10-2 and TRBJ2-7; TRBD1 aligns across 8 bases. The germline V gene has CDR1 WSHSY and CDR2 SAAADI. The CDR3 spans 13 residues. Trimming removed 9 bases from V and 3 bases from J; junction bases left unmatched: 7. CDR3 DNA sequence: TGCGCCAGTTTGGACAGGGTGGGCTACGAGCAGTACTTC. Its protein product is CASLDRVGYEQYF.

The chain uses TRBV9 and TRBJ2-1, with D perhaps TRBD2 (5 bases). The CDR3 runs 14 residues. V lost 4 bases, J lost 8 bases, and 16 bases lay in between. The germline CDR1 and CDR2 sequences are SGDLS and YYNGEE. The CDR3 DNA reads as TGTGCCAGCAGCCGGGGTGGAGGCTCTTATGAGCAGTTCTTC. It yields the protein CASSRGGGSYEQFF. The full variable domain, completed using reference TRBV9 and TRBJ2-1, is DSGVTQTPKHLITATGQRVTLRCSPRSGDLSVYWYQQSLDQGLQFLIQYYNGEERAKGNILERFSAQQFPDLHSELNLSSLELGDSALYFCASSRGGGSYEQFFGPGTRLTVL.

The chain is built from TRBV5-4 and TRBJ1-1; weak D call: TRBD1 (5 bases). The CDR3 sequence is 13 residues long. Trimming shortened V by 4 bases and J by 1 base, and 8 bases separated the two germline ends. The germline V gene encodes CDR1 SGHNT and CDR2 YYREEE (reference sequence). The CDR3 reads CASSMDKNTEAFF. In DNA, the CDR3 is TGTGCCAGCAGCATGGACAAGAACACTGAAGCTTTCTTT. Combining the CDR3 with reference TRBV5-4 and TRBJ1-1 gives the whole variable domain ETGVTQSPTHLIKTRGQQVTLRCSSQSGHNTVSWYQQALGQGPQFIFQYYREEENGRGNFPPRFSGLQFPNYSSELNVNALELDDSALYLCASSMDKNTEAFFGQGTRLTVV.

With regard to this clone: The sample has other DNA sequences that encode this CDR3 too. V usage is TRBV5-4 and J usage is TRBJ1-2, with D perhaps matching TRBD1 (6 bases). Germline CDR1 and CDR2: SGHNT and YYREEE (reference sequence). V was clipped by 0 bases and J by 6 bases, with 9 bases between them. The CDR3 runs to 13 residues. The chain's CDR3 is CASSLGGGDGYTF. The DNA of the CDR3 is TGTGCCAGCAGCTTGGGAGGGGGAGATGGCTACACCTTC.

This chain uses TRBV6-1 with TRBJ1-2; 7 bases are shared with TRBD1. V shed 1 base and J 7 bases; nucleotides not matched to a gene: 12. Per the germline V gene, CDR1 is MNHNS and CDR2 is SASEGT. The CDR3 consists of 16 residues. The CDR3 protein is CASSEVRQGGKGGYTF. The CDR3 DNA follows: TGTGCCAGCAGTGAAGTTAGACAAGGGGGCAAGGGTGGCTACACCTTC.

The chain recombines TRBV6-6 with TRBJ1-2, with D hard to call. The V gene lost 6 bases and the J gene lost 0 bases, with 8 bases spanning the gap. Germline loops: CDR1 MNHNY, CDR2 SVGAGI (reference sequence). There are 13 residues in the CDR3. CDR3 in DNA: TGTGCCAGCAGGAATTCGGCTAACTATGGCTACACCTTC. This codes for CASRNSANYGYTF.

The J gene is TRBJ2-7, the V gene TRBV7-8, with 8 bases identical to TRBD1. J was trimmed by 5 bases and V by 4 bases; bases with no gene match: 7. This CDR3 contains 14 residues. Germline V lookup: CDR1 SGHVS, CDR2 FQNEAQ. The CDR3 region has the DNA TGTGCCAGCAGCTCCCGGGACAGGAGCCACGAGCAGTACTTC. The encoded protein is CASSSRDRSHEQYF. Full variable domain (rest looked up from reference TRBV7-8 and TRBJ2-7): GAGVSQSPRYKVAKRGQDVALRCDPISGHVSLFWYQQALGQGPEFLTYFQNEAQLDKSGLPSDRFFAERPEGSVSTLKIQRTQQEDSAVYLCASSSRDRSHEQYFGPGTRLTVT.

The rearrangement uses TRBV10-3 and TRBJ2-1; 15 nucleotides match TRBD2. The CDR3 covers 15 residues. With V trimmed by 8 bases and J by 8 bases, 7 bases remained unmatched. CDR1 and CDR2 from the germline V gene are ENHRY and SYGVKD. In DNA, the CDR3 is TGTGCCATCGGGAGGGGACTAGCGGGAGGCTATGAGCAGTTCTTC. Its translation: CAIGRGLAGGYEQFF.

The chain combines TRBV29-1 with TRBJ2-1, with a tentative D call TRBD2 (6 bases). Germline V CDR1 and CDR2: SQVTM, ANQGSEA. The CDR3 covers 16 residues. V lost 7 bases and J 0 bases, leaving 19 bases between the germline ends. CDR3 bases: TGCAGCGCGGCGGGGAGCGGGCGGAGCTCCTACAATGAGCAGTTCTTC. As protein: CSAAGSGRSSYNEQFF.